This TCR beta chain was documented in a study of CD8 T cells in ankylosing spondylitis listed by TCRdb under 2017. Concerning the study at large: T cell receptor beta repertoires were profiled in healthy donors and ankylosing spondylitis patients so that disease-linked TCR variants could be found. The whole study cohort included over 85 healthy donors and about two dozen ankylosing spondylitis patients. Peripheral blood was sampled, and synovial fluid was additionally collected from ankylosing spondylitis patients.

Points the paper makes about the study in general: Blood from ankylosing spondylitis patients appeared to be characterized by a TCR beta motif made up of several highly homologous amino acid variants. Significant enrichment of the disease-linked clones was reported in matched synovial fluid samples from ankylosing spondylitis patients. A CD8+ phenotype was shown by the disease-linked clones, which were found at relatively low frequencies in peripheral blood. Some motif variants were previously reported in synovial fluid and blood of reactive arthritis patients, suggesting common disease-initiation mechanisms.

V lost 2 bases and J lost 4 bases, and the count of bases not matched to a germline gene is 5. According to the germline V gene (reference sequence), CDR1 reads SEHNR and CDR2 reads FQNEAQ. From the cysteine through the phenylalanine, the CDR3 covers 15 amino acids. CDR3 DNA is the only sequence kept; it has 45 bases, read in frame from the first base. The reads were generated on an Illumina HiSeq 2500. Quantitative 5'-RACE with molecular barcodes was used to prepare TCR beta libraries. Per the authors' processing: A new computational method, built on a probabilistic model of VDJ rearrangement, was used to identify disease-linked TCR variants. TCRdb's own reprocessing of the public reads used fastp at Q25 and MiXCR and kept productive beta chains. All rows with the same CDR3 protein become a single entry with the most common DNA and genes. The authors' filters were not applied to this entry. The sample table lists 250,000 to 350,000 distinct CDR3 sequences, around 20% of them with a count of one. The ten largest clonotypes hold roughly 3.6% of the sample.

Remarks on this clonotype: Its specific antigen is unknown. Nothing much larger sits one base from this clone, and base qualities are not available.

The V and J genes are TRBV7-9 and TRBJ2-5; 9 junctional bases match TRBD1. The sequence was collected from a female donor with ankylosing spondylitis or in good health (not recorded which). Sequenced input: blood, either unsorted or a sorted T cell fraction (not recorded which). The encoded CDR3 is CASSLTTGGRETQYF. The bases read TGTGCCAGCAGCTTAACGACAGGGGGTCGAGAGACCCAGTACTTC. Here the CDR3 is joined to the reference TRBV7-9 and TRBJ2-5 genes, and the full variable domain is: DTGVSQNPRHKITKRGQNVTFRCDPISEHNRLYWYRQTLGQGPEFLTYFQNEAQLEKSRLLSDRFSAERPKGSFSTLEIQRTEQGDSAMYLCASSLTTGGRETQYFGPGTRLLVL.